The rows below give T cell receptor beta chains drawn from one sample of a study of regulatory T cells in long-lasting Graves disease. In TCRdb, the multiplex PCR reads were re-called with MiXCR into one record per CDR3 protein. This table has around 470,000 distinct CDR3 sequences, around 15% appearing once. The same sample was also used in a study of T cells in Graves' hyperthyroidism and ophthalmopathy.

The sample here was peripheral blood mononuclear cells (PBMCs), taken at new diagnosis, from a patient treated with antithyroid drugs. The receptors derive from a woman aged 45-59 years with Graves disease. Each CDR3 is given with its conserved first and last residue. The D gene is left open where the match is weak. Not every row has a clone size; where given, it reads once, few, many or a size class.

>TRBJ2-7|-|TRBV2|-
TGTGCCGGGGGACGTGGGGCCCTAGGCTACGAGCAGTACTTC
CAGGRGALGYEQYF
>TRBJ2-7|many|TRBV29-1|TRBD1
TGCAGCGTGAAAGGGACAGGTGGGAGTTCCTACGAGCAGTACTTC
CSVKGTGGSSYEQYF
>TRBJ2-5|many|TRBV6-1|TRBD2
TGTGCCAGCAGTGAAGGGCAAGGACTAGCGGGAGGGTTGGAGACCCAGTACTTC
CASSEGQGLAGGLETQYF
>TRBJ1-4|few|TRBV6-2/TRBV6-3|TRBD1
TGTGCCAGCAGTTCATCCGGGACAGGAGAAAAACTGTTTTTT
CASSSSGTGEKLFF
>TRBJ1-1|few|TRBV6-1|-
TGTGCCCGCGGACCGCGGGGGGGGGACACTGAAGCTTTTTTT
CARGPRGGDTEAFF
>TRBJ1-2|many|TRBV19|-
TGTGCCAGTAGTTCCCACACTCCTAGCACCAGCGGCTATGGCTACACCTTC
CASSSHTPSTSGYGYTF
>TRBJ2-3|few|TRBV28|-
TGTGCCAGCAGTTTCTCAGCAGGGGCCGCTCGTGATACGCAGTATTTT
CASSFSAGAARDTQYF
>TRBJ1-1|many|TRBV6-1|-
TGTGCCAGCAAAGGAAGAGATCAGAGCCTGAACACTGAAGCTTTCTTT
CASKGRDQSLNTEAFF
>TRBJ1-2|-|TRBV6-2/TRBV6-3|TRBD1
TGTGCCAGCAGTTCCGGGACAGGGGGCTATGGCTACACCTTC
CASSSGTGGYGYTF
>TRBJ1-2|-|TRBV30|-
TGTGCCTGGAGTGTAGACCAGGGGATTTTCTGTGGCTACACCTTC
CAWSVDQGIFCGYTF
>TRBJ2-1|many|TRBV30|-
TGTGCCTGGAGTGTGCTTAAGACCCCTAATTCCTACAATGAGCAGTTCTTC
CAWSVLKTPNSYNEQFF
>TRBJ2-7|-|TRBV5-1|-
TGCGCCAGCAGCTTGGGGGGACCGATAAGCTCCTACGAGCAGTACTTC
CASSLGGPISSYEQYF
>TRBJ2-3|many|TRBV15|-
TGTGCCACCAGCAGAGCAGTCAAAAGGAGCACAGATACGCAGTATTTT
CATSRAVKRSTDTQYF
>TRBJ2-5|-|TRBV20-1|TRBD2
TGCAGTGCTAGAGGGACTATCCCAAGATCGGGGGGAGGGTTTGTGGTAGAAAGAGAGACCCAGTACTTC
CSARGTIPRSGGGFVVERETQYF
>TRBJ2-7|many|TRBV7-9|-
TGTGCCAGCAGCCCGTACTTCCTCGAGAGCTCCTACGAGCAGTACTTC
CASSPYFLESSYEQYF
>TRBJ2-3|few|TRBV18|TRBD1
TGTGCCAGCTCACCAGCAGGGGGCGCGGATACGCAGTATTTT
CASSPAGGADTQYF
>TRBJ2-2|many|TRBV7-9|TRBD2
TGTGCCAGCAGCTTAGGGCGACTAGCGGGATCGAACACCGGGGAGCTGTTTTTT
CASSLGRLAGSNTGELFF
>TRBJ1-2|-|TRBV6-5|TRBD1
TGTGCCAGCAGTTACTCGGGACAGGGACGTAACTATGGCTACACCTTC
CASSYSGQGRNYGYTF
>TRBJ2-4|many|TRBV7-3|TRBD2
TGTGCCAGCAGCCTCGGACTAGCGGGAGGGCTTGACATTCAGTACTTC
CASSLGLAGGLDIQYF
>TRBJ2-7|few|TRBV13|TRBD1
TGTGCCAGCAGCGGGGACAGGGACTCCTACGAGCAGTACTTC
CASSGDRDSYEQYF
>TRBJ2-2|few|TRBV24-1|-
TGTGCCACCAGTACCAATCAGGGGACCGGGGAGCTGTTTTTT
CATSTNQGTGELFF
>TRBJ2-7|many|TRBV2|TRBD1
TGTGCCAGCAGTGTGGACAGGGGACACGAGCAGTACTTC
CASSVDRGHEQYF
>TRBJ2-1|many|TRBV28|-
TGTGCCAGCAGTTTTTTGGAGGAATACAATGAGCAGTTCTTC
CASSFLEEYNEQFF
>TRBJ2-2|-|TRBV20-1|-
TGCAGTGCTAGAGATCTCGGGTATACCAGGGGGGAGCTGTTTTTT
CSARDLGYTRGELFF
>TRBJ2-7|many|TRBV28|-
TGTGCCAGCAGTTTGGGGGAGACACTTAGCGAGCAGTACTTC
CASSLGETLSEQYF
>TRBJ1-5|many|TRBV6-1|TRBD1
TGTGCCATCCAGATACAGGGGACGTATAATCAGCCCCAGCATTTT
CAIQIQGTYNQPQHF
>TRBJ2-2|-|TRBV7-3|-
TGTGCCAGCAGCCCCTCTGGGTTCTCGAACACCGGGGAGCTGTTTTTT
CASSPSGFSNTGELFF
>TRBJ2-7|few|TRBV5-6|-
TGTGCCAGCAGCTTTGGACCCTTGGGCGAGCAGTACTTC
CASSFGPLGEQYF
>TRBJ1-5|-|TRBV20-1|-
TGCAGTGCTAGAGATAAAGCCCCAAATCAGCCCCAGCATTTT
CSARDKAPNQPQHF
>TRBJ2-3|-|TRBV30|TRBD1
TGTGCCTGGAGTGGGAGACAGGGGGCGACAGATACGCAGTATTTT
CAWSGRQGATDTQYF
>TRBJ1-1|many|TRBV20-1|-
TGCAGTGCCCCGATGAACACTGAAGCTTTCTTT
CSAPMNTEAFF
>TRBJ1-5|many|TRBV2|TRBD1
TGTGCCAGCCACGACAGGGAGGATCAGCCCCAGCATTTT
CASHDREDQPQHF
>TRBJ1-2|-|TRBV10-1|-
TGCGCCAGCAGTGATAGCCAGACCTATGGCTACACCTTC
CASSDSQTYGYTF
>TRBJ2-1|many|TRBV2|TRBD2
TGTGCCAGCAGTGACATTACTAGCGGGAGGTACTACAATGAGCAGTTCTTC
CASSDITSGRYYNEQFF
>TRBJ2-6|few|TRBV7-9|-
TGTGCCAGCAGCTTAGGTGGGGACTCTGGGGCCAACGTCCTGACTTTC
CASSLGGDSGANVLTF
>TRBJ2-1|many|TRBV30|-
TGTGCCTGGAGTCGAGGACTCGAAGGGAATGAGCAGTTCTTC
CAWSRGLEGNEQFF
>TRBJ2-7|many|TRBV7-9|-
TGTGCCAGCAGCTTAGGGAGCGGGCTAAACTACGAGCAGTACTTC
CASSLGSGLNYEQYF
>TRBJ1-1|-|TRBV4-1|-
TGCGCCAGCAGCCAAGATTTCGGCACTGAAGCTTTCTTT
CASSQDFGTEAFF
>TRBJ2-7|once|TRBV7-9|-
TGTGCCAGCAGCGCCCGGGGGACCTACGAGCAGTACTTC
CASSARGTYEQYF
>TRBJ2-7|many|TRBV11-1|TRBD1
TGTGCCAGCAGCTCCGGGACAGCCCTCTCCTACGAGCAGTACTTC
CASSSGTALSYEQYF
>TRBJ2-5|-|TRBV18|-
TGTGCCAGCTCACCCGGGGATAAAGAGACCCAGTACTTC
CASSPGDKETQYF
>TRBJ2-5|few|TRBV4-1|TRBD1
TGCGCCAGCAGCCACCAGCGACAGGGGAACCAAGAGACCCAGTACTTC
CASSHQRQGNQETQYF
>TRBJ2-5|-|TRBV20-1|TRBD2
TGCAGTGCTAGTAGTCTAGCGGGAGAGCAAGAGACCCAGTACTTC
CSASSLAGEQETQYF
>TRBJ2-7|many|TRBV27|-
TGTGCCAGCAGTTTGCACGGTTCCTACGAGCAGTACTTC
CASSLHGSYEQYF
>TRBJ2-7|many|TRBV6-1|-
TGTGCCAGCAGTGACGCCGGCTACGAGCAGTACTTC
CASSDAGYEQYF
>TRBJ1-5|many|TRBV28|TRBD1
TGTGCCAGCAGTTTCGTCCAGGGGGAAAATCAGCCCCAGCATTTT
CASSFVQGENQPQHF
>TRBJ1-5|once|TRBV6-1|-
TGTGCCAGCATGGGCAGGGACAATCAGCCCCAGCATTTT
CASMGRDNQPQHF
>TRBJ1-4|-|TRBV20-1|-
TGCAGTGCTTTTTGGGGGTCAGATGAAAAACTGTTTTTT
CSAFWGSDEKLFF
>TRBJ1-1|-|TRBV10-2|-
TGCGCCAGCACTTCCTCCTTGACGTTTCACCCTGAAGCTTTCTTT
CASTSSLTFHPEAFF
>TRBJ1-5|-|TRBV10-3|TRBD1
TGTGCCATCAGTGAGTCCCACAGGGGGTGGGGTCAGCCCCAGCATTTT
CAISESHRGWGQPQHF
>TRBJ1-3|few|TRBV9|-
TGTGCCAGCAGCGTTGCTGACAACTCTGGAAACACCATATATTTT
CASSVADNSGNTIYF
>TRBJ2-5|many|TRBV28|TRBD1
TGTGCCAGCAGTTCTATACAGGGGACCCAAGAGACCCAGTACTTC
CASSSIQGTQETQYF
>TRBJ2-1|-|TRBV12-3/TRBV12-4|-
TGTGCCAGCAGAACCCTCGTTGGGAGCAGGAATGAGCAGTTCTTC
CASRTLVGSRNEQFF
>TRBJ2-3|-|TRBV19|TRBD1
TGTGCCACCCGGACAGGGCAAAGAAGAGGGACAGATACGCAGTATTTT
CATRTGQRRGTDTQYF